A selection of T cell receptor beta chains follows, all from one sample in a study of sequential checkpoint blockade in melanoma. Produced via immunoSEQ multiplex PCR; TCRdb's table is partial and in-frame only. Of about 12,000 clones listed, about four fifths are singletons. Here the sequenced sample was CD8+ T cells sorted from blood (inferred from file names), taken from a patient given nivolumab and ipilimumab in sequence. The source is a human donor with melanoma. CDR3s include the opening cysteine and the closing phenylalanine or tryptophan. The D gene is left open where the match is weak. Clone size appears in some rows only: once, few, many, or a class for an expanded clone.

CDR3 length	clone size	V gene	D gene	J gene	CDR3 DNA	CDR3 protein
16	once	TRBV28	TRBD1	TRBJ2-5	TGTGCCAGCAGTTTTGAGCCGACAGGGGAAAAAGAGACCCAGTACTTC	CASSFEPTGEKETQYF
15	.	TRBV12-2	.	TRBJ1-1	TGTGCAAGTCGCTTAGACGCAGGGGATAACACTGAAGCTTTCTTT	CASRLDAGDNTEAFF
16	.	TRBV30	TRBD1	TRBJ1-1	TGTGCCTGGAGTCTGGGGACAGGGATTATGAACACTGAAGCTTTCTTT	CAWSLGTGIMNTEAFF
14	.	TRBV7-8	TRBD1	TRBJ1-5	TGTGCCAGCAGCTTGACAGGGTACAATCAGCCCCAGCATTTT	CASSLTGYNQPQHF
15	.	TRBV19	TRBD2	TRBJ2-3	TGTGCCAGTAGTGCGGGACTAGCGAGCACAGATACGCAGTATTTT	CASSAGLASTDTQYF
14	.	TRBV4-3	TRBD2	TRBJ2-7	TGCGCCAGCAGCCAAAGGCGGGGGATCGTCGAGCAGTACTTC	CASSQRRGIVEQYF
13	few	TRBV19	.	TRBJ2-7	TGTGCCAGTAGTATAGTCACGGGAAACGAGCAGTACTTC	CASSIVTGNEQYF
14	.	TRBV9	.	TRBJ2-7	TGTGCCAGCAGCGAGACAGACGCTCCCTACGAGCAGTACTTC	CASSETDAPYEQYF
17	once	TRBV11-2	TRBD1	TRBJ2-1	TGTGCCAGCAGCCGTTGGGGGGACAGGGGGGGCCCCAATGAGCAGTTCTTC	CASSRWGDRGGPNEQFF
12	.	TRBV30	TRBD1	TRBJ1-1	TGTGCCTGGGAACAGGGGTCGGCTGAAGCTTTCTTT	CAWEQGSAEAFF
15	.	TRBV11-2	.	TRBJ2-3	TGTGCCAGCAGCTTAGGGGCAGGGAGCACAGATACGCAGTATTTT	CASSLGAGSTDTQYF
12	.	TRBV10-2	.	TRBJ2-7	TGCGCCAGCAGTGATTACAGGAACGAGCAGTACTTC	CASSDYRNEQYF
15	few	TRBV19	.	TRBJ1-5	TGTGCCAGTACCGAAAGTCGCACTTTCAATCAGCCCCAGCATTTT	CASTESRTFNQPQHF
14	once	TRBV6-5	TRBD2	TRBJ2-1	TGTGCCAGCACCCTGGCAGCGGGGTTCCCTGAGCAGTTCTTC	CASTLAAGFPEQFF
14	.	TRBV2	.	TRBJ1-5	TGTGCCAGCAGTGAATTAACAGTCAATCAGCCCCAGCATTTT	CASSELTVNQPQHF
15	.	TRBV27	TRBD2	TRBJ2-1	TGTGCCAGCAGTCTGACTAGCGGGCGCCGGCCGGGGCAGTTCTTC	CASSLTSGRRPGQFF
13	medium-sized	TRBV28	.	TRBJ1-4	TGTGCCAGCAGCTGGAGGTTGAATGAAAAACTGTTTTTT	CASSWRLNEKLFF
13	.	TRBV27	.	TRBJ2-1	TGTGCCAGCAGTTTATCGCGGAGGAATGAGCAGTTCTTC	CASSLSRRNEQFF
18	.	TRBV27	.	TRBJ2-3	TGTGCCAGCAGTCCAGGAGGGGTAGCAGCTAATAGTCTTGATACGCAGTATTTT	CASSPGGVAANSLDTQYF
15	.	TRBV4-3	TRBD1	TRBJ1-1	TGCGCCAGCAGCCTCAGACAGGGCTTGAACACTGAAGCTTTCTTT	CASSLRQGLNTEAFF
16	.	TRBV5-4	TRBD1	TRBJ2-3	TGTGCCAGCAGCGGATTCCAGGGGGCCGGCACAGATACGCAGTATTTT	CASSGFQGAGTDTQYF
16	once	TRBV4-2	TRBD2	TRBJ2-5	TGTGCCAGCAGCCAAGGCAAGCGGGGGTTGTGGGAGACCCAGTACTTC	CASSQGKRGLWETQYF